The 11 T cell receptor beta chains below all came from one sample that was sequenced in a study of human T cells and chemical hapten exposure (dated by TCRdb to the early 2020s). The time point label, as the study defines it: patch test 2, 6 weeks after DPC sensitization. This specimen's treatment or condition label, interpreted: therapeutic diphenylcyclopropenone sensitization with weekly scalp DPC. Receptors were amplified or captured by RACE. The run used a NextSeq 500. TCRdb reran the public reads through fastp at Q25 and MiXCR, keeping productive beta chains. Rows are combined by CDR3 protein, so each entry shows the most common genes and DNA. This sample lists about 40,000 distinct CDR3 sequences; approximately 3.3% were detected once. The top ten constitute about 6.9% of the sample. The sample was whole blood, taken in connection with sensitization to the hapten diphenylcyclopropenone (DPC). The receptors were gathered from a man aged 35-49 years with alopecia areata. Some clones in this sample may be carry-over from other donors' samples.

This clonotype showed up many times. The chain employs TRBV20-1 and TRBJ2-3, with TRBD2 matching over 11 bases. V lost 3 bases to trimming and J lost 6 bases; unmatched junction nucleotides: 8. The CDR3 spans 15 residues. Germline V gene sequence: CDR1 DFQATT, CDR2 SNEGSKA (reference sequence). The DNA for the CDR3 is TGCAGTGCTAGGATTAGCGGGAGGGCCTTTGATACGCAGTATTTT. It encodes CSARISGRAFDTQYF.

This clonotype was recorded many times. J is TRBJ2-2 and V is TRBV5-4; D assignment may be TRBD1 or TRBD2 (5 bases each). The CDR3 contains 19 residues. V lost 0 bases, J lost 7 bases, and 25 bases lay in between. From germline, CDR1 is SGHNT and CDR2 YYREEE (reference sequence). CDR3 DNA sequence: TGTGCCAGCAGCTTGGACGCCCCCGGGGCCCAAAGGTTGAGCGGGGAGCTGTTTTTT. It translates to CASSLDAPGAQRLSGELFF.

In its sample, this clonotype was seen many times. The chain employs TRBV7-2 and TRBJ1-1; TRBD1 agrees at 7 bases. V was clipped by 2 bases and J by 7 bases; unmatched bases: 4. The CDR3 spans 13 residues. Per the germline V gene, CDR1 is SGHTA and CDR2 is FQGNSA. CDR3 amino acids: CASSLQGEIEAFF. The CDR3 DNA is TGTGCCAGCAGCTTACAGGGGGAGATTGAAGCTTTCTTT.

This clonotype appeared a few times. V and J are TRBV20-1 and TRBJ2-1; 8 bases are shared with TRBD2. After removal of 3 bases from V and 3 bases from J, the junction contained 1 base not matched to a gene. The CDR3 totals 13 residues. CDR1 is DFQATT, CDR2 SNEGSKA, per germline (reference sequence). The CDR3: CSARSGSYNEQFF. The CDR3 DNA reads TGCAGTGCTAGGAGCGGGAGCTACAATGAGCAGTTCTTC.

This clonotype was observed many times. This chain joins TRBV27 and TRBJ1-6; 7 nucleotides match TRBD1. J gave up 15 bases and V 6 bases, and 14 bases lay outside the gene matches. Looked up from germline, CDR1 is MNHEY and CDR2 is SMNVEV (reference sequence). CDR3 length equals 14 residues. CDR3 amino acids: CASRRRRDSFLLHF. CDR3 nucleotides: TGTGCCAGCAGGAGACGGAGGGACAGCTTTCTCCTCCACTTT.

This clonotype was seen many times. CDR3 DNA: TGTGCCACCCTCCCGGCGGCAACTAATGAAAAACTGTTTTTT. Amino acids: CATLPAATNEKLFF. The chain couples TRBV10-3 to TRBJ1-4, with D uncertain. Germline values: CDR1 ENHRY, CDR2 SYGVKD. Trimming pared 10 bases from V and 0 bases from J, leaving 12 bases between. This CDR3 spans 14 amino acids.

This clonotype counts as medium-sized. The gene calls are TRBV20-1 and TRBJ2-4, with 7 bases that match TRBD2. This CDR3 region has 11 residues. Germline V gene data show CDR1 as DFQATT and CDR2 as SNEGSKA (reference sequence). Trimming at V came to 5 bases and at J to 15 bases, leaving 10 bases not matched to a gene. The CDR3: CSALLSGAGYF. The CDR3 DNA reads TGCAGTGCTCTCCTAAGCGGGGCGGGGTACTTC.

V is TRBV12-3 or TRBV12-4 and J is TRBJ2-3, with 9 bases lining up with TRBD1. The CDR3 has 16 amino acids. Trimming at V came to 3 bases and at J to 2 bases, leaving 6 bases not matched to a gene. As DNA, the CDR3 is TGTGCCAGCAGTTTCGCCGGGACAGGGATCACAGATACGCAGTATTTT. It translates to CASSFAGTGITDTQYF.

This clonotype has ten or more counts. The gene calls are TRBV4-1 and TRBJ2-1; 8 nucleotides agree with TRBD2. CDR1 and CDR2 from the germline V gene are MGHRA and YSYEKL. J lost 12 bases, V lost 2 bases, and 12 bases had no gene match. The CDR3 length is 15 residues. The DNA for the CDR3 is TGCGCCAGCAGCCAAAGCGCGGGACTAGTATCAGTGCAGTTCTTC. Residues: CASSQSAGLVSVQFF.

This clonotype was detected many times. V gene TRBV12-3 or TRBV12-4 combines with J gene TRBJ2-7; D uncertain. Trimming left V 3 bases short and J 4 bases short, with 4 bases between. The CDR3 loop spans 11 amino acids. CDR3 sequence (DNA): TGTGCCAGCAGTTTTGGGTACGAGCAGTACTTC. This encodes CASSFGYEQYF.

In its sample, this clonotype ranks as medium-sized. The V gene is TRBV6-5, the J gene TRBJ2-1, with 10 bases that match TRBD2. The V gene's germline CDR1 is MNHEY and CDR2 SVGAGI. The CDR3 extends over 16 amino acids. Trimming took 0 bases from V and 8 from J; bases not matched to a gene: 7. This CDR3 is CASSYSGAGGADEQFF. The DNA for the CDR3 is TGTGCCAGCAGTTACTCCGGAGCGGGAGGGGCGGATGAGCAGTTCTTC.